Sequencing of this TCR beta chain was carried out in a study of blood T cell repertoires in COVID-19. Study in general: Acute and convalescent COVID-19 specimens originated in the United States, Italy and Spain.

J was trimmed by 8 bases and V by 6 bases; bases with no gene match: 13. The CDR3 loop spans 15 amino acids. Germline lookup yields CDR1 MNHEY and CDR2 SMNVEV (reference sequence). Method: immunoSEQ multiplex PCR; TCRdb's copy keeps in-frame clones and lacks some. The repertoire holds about 200,000 clones, with around 82% as singletons. This clone was recorded only once. Sequenced: peripheral blood. The clonotype was recovered from a human donor in a cohort sampled during active COVID-19. The chain links TRBV27 to TRBJ2-3; TRBD2 matches 8 bases. CDR3 loop: CASSLGSGRWVTQYF. CDR3 sequence (DNA): TGTGCCAGCAGCCTGGGCAGCGGGAGATGGGTTACGCAGTATTTT.